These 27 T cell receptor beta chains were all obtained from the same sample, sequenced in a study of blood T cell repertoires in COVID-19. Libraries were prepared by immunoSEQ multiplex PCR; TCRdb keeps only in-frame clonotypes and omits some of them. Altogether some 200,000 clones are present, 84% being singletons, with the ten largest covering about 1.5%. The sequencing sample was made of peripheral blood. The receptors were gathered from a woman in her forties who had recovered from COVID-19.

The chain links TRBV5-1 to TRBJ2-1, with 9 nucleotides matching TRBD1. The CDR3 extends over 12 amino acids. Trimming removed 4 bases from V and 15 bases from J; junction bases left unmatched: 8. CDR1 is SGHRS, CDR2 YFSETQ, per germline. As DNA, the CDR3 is TGCGCCAGCAGCCCAGAACGGACAGGGGTGTTCTTC. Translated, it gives CASSPERTGVFF.

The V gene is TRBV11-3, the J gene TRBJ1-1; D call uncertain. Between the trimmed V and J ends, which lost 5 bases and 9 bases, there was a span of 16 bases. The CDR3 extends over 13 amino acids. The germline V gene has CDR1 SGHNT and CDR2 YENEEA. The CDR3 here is CASSPSATSKAFF. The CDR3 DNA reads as TGTGCCAGCAGCCCCTCGGCGACATCTAAAGCTTTCTTT.

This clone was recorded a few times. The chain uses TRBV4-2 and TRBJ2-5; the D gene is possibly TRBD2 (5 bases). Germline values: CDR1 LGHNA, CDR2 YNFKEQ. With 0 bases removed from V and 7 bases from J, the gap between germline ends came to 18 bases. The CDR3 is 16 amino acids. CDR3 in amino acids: CASSQEGRAGGGTQYF. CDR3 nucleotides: TGTGCCAGCAGCCAAGAAGGCCGCGCCGGAGGCGGGACCCAGTACTTC.

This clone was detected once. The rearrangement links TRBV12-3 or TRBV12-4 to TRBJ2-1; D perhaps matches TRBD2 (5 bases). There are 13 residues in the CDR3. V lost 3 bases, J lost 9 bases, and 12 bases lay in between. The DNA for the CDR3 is TGTGCCAGCAGTTTGTTCGGGGAGACTGAGCAGTTCTTC. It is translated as CASSLFGETEQFF.

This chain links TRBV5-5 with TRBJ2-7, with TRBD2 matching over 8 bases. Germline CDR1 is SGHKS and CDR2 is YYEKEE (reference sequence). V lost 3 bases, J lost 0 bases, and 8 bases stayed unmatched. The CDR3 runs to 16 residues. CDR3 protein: CASSSGAGTSSYEQYF. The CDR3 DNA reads TGTGCCAGCAGCTCGGGAGCCGGGACTAGCTCCTACGAGCAGTACTTC.

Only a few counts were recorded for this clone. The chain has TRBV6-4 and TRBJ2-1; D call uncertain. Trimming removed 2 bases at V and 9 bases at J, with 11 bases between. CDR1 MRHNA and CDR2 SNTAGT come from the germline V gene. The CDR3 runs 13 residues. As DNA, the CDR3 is TGTGCCAGCAGTGACACCGAAAGAGGTGAGCAGTTCTTC. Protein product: CASSDTERGEQFF.

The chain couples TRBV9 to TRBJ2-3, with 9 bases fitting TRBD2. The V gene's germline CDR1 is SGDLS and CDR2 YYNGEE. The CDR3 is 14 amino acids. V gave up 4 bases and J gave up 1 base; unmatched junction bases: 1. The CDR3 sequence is CASSRLAGTDTQYF. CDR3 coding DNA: TGTGCCAGCAGCCGACTAGCGGGCACAGATACGCAGTATTTT.

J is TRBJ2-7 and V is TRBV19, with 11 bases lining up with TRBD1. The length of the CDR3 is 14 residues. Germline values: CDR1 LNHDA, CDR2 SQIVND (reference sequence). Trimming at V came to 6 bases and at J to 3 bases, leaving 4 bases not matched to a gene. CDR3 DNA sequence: TGTGCCAGTAGGGGGACAGGGGGTCTCTACGAGCAGTACTTC. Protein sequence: CASRGTGGLYEQYF.

The DNA for the CDR3 is TGTGCCAGCAGCCCACGACAGGCTAGGAATTCACCCCTCCACTTT. This sequence encodes CASSPRQARNSPLHF. The chain uses TRBV7-6 and TRBJ1-6; maybe TRBD1 (6 bases). Germline values: CDR1 SGHVS, CDR2 FNYEAQ. CDR3 size: 15 residues. Trimming stripped 5 bases from V and 7 bases from J, with 15 bases between.

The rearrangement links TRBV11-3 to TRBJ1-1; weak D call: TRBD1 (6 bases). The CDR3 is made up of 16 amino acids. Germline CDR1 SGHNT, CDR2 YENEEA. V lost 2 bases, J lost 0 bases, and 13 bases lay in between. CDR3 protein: CASSLTGLLMNTEAFF. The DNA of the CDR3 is TGTGCCAGCAGCTTAACAGGGTTATTAATGAACACTGAAGCTTTCTTT.

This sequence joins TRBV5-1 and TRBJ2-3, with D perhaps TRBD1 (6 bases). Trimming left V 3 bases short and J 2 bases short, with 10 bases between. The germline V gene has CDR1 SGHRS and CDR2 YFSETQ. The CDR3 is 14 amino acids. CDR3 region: CASSSGQTTDTQYF. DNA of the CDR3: TGCGCCAGCAGCTCCGGACAGACCACAGATACGCAGTATTTT. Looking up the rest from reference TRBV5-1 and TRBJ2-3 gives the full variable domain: KAGVTQTPRYLIKTRGQQVTLSCSPISGHRSVSWYQQTPGQGLQFLFEYFSETQRNKGNFPGRFSGRQFSNSRSEMNVSTLELGDSALYLCASSSGQTTDTQYFGPGTRLTVL.

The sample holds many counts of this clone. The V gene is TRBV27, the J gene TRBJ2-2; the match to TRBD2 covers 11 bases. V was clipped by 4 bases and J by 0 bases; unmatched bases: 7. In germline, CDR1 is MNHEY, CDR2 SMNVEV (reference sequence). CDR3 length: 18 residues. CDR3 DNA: TGTGCCAGCAGTTCCATAGCGGGGGGGCTCCCGAACACCGGGGAGCTGTTTTTT. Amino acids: CASSSIAGGLPNTGELFF.

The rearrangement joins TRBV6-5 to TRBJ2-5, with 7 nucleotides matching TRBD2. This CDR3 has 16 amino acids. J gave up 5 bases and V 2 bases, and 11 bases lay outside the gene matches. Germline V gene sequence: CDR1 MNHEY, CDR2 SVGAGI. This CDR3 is CASSYKGLPNGETQYF. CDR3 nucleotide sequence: TGTGCCAGCAGTTACAAGGGACTACCAAATGGGGAGACCCAGTACTTC.

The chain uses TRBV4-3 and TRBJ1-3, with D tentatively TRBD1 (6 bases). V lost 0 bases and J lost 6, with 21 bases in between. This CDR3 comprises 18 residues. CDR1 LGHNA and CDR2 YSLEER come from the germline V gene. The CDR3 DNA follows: TGCGCCAGCAGCCAAGAAAGTGGGGGGGGGCAGTGGATAAACACCATATATTTT. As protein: CASSQESGGGQWINTIYF.

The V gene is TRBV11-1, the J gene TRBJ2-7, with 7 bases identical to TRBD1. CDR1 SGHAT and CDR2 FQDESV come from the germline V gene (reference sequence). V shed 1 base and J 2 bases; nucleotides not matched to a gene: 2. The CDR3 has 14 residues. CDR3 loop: CASSLEDRAYEQYF. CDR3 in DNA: TGTGCCAGCAGCTTAGAAGACAGGGCCTACGAGCAGTACTTC.

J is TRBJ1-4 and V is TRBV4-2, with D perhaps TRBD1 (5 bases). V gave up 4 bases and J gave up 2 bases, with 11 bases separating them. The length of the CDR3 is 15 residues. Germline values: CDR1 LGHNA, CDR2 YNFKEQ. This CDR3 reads CASSPRQGTNEKLFF. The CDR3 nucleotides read TGTGCCAGCAGCCCCCGGCAGGGTACTAATGAAAAACTGTTTTTT.

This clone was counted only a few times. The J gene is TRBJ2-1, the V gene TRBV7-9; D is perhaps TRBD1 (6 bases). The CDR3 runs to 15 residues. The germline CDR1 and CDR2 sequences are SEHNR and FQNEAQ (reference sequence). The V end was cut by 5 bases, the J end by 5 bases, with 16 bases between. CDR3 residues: CASSLGASRDNEQFF. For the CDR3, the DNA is TGTGCCAGCAGCCTGGGGGCCTCAAGGGACAATGAGCAGTTCTTC.

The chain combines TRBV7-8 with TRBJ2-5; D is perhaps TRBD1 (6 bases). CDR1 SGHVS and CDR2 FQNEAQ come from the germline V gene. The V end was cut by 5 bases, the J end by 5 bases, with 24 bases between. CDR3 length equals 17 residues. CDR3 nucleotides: TGTGCCAGCAGCCTTTATTGGTCAGGGGCTTATTGGGAGACCCAGTACTTC. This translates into CASSLYWSGAYWETQYF.

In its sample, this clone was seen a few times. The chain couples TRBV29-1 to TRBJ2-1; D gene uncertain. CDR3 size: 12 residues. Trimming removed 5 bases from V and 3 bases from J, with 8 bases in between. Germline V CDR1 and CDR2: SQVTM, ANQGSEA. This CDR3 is CSVKWLYNEQFF. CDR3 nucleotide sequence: TGCAGCGTTAAATGGCTCTACAATGAGCAGTTCTTC.

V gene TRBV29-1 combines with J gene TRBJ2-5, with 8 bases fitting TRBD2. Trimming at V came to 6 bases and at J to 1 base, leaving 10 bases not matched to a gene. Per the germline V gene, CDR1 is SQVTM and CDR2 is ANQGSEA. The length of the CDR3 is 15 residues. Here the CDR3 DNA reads TGCAGCGTAGGCACACTAGCGGCTCCCCAAGAGACCCAGTACTTC. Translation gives CSVGTLAAPQETQYF.

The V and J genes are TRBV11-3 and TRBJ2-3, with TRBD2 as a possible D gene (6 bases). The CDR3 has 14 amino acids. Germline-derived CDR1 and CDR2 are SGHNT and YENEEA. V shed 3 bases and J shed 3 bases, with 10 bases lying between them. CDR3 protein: CASSFAGRTDTQYF. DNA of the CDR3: TGTGCCAGCAGCTTTGCGGGGAGGACAGATACGCAGTATTTT.

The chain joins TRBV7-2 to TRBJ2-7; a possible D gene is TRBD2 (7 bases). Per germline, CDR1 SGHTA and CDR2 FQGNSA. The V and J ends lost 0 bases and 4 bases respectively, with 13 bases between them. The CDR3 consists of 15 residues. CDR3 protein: CASSLAGGPFYEQYF. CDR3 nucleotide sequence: TGTGCCAGCAGCTTAGCGGGGGGGCCGTTTTACGAGCAGTACTTC.

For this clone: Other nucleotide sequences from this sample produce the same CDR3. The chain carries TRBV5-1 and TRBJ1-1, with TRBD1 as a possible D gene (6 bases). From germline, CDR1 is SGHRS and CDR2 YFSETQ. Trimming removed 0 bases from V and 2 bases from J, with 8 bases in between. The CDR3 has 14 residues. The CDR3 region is CASSLAGANTEAFF. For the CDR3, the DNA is TGCGCCAGCAGCTTGGCAGGGGCTAACACTGAAGCTTTCTTT.

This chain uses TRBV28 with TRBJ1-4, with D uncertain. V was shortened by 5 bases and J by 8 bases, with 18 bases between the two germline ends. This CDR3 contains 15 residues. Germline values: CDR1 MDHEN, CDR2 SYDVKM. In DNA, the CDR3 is TGTGCCAGCAGTGCAAACTCAGCTGGAGGGGAAAAACTGTTTTTT. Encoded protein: CASSANSAGGEKLFF.

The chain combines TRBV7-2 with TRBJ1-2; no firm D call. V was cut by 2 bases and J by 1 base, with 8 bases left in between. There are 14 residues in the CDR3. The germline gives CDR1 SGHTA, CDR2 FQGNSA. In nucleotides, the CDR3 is TGTGCCAGCAGCTTATCAGAGGGTAACTATGGCTACACCTTC. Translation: CASSLSEGNYGYTF. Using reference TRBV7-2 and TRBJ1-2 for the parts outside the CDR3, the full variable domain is GAGVSQSPSNKVTEKGKDVELRCDPISGHTALYWYRQSLGQGLEFLIYFQGNSAPDKSGLPSDRFSAERTGGSVSTLTIQRTQQEDSAVYLCASSLSEGNYGYTFGSGTRLTVV.

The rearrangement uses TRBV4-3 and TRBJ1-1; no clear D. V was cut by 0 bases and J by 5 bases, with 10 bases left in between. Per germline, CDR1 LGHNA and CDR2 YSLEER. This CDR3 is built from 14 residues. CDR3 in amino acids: CASSQETPGTEAFF. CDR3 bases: TGCGCCAGCAGCCAAGAAACGCCGGGGACTGAAGCTTTCTTT.

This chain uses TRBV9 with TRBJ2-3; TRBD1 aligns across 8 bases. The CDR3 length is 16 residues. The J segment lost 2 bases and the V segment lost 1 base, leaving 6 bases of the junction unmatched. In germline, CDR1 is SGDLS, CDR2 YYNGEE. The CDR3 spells CASSVQTGDPTDTQYF. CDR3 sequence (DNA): TGTGCCAGCAGCGTACAGACAGGGGACCCCACAGATACGCAGTATTTT.